These 32 T cell receptor beta chains were sequenced from one sample in a study of cytomegalovirus exposure and HLA in healthy donors. Assay used: immunoSEQ multiplex PCR; TCRdb lists only in-frame clones, some missing. The sample shows roughly 48,000 clones, 90% to 95% of them seen only once. Material for sequencing was PBMCs. All receptors derive from a woman under 30 in good health and CMV-seropositive.

V gene TRBV5-1 combines with J gene TRBJ2-2; TRBD1 aligns across 8 bases. J lost 4 bases, V lost 4 bases, and 9 bases had no gene match. Germline V gives CDR1 SGHRS, CDR2 YFSETQ. The CDR3 loop spans 16 amino acids. The CDR3 bases are TGCGCCAGCAGCGGGACTGACAGGGGCATCACCGGGGAGCTGTTTTTT. This encodes CASSGTDRGITGELFF.

The rearrangement links TRBV5-1 to TRBJ2-4; D gene ambiguous. The CDR3 is 15 residues long. Per the germline V gene, CDR1 is SGHRS and CDR2 is YFSETQ. Trimming took off 3 bases at V and 0 bases at J, with 10 bases between the two ends. This chain's CDR3 is CASSSGSPAKNIQYF. The CDR3 DNA reads TGCGCCAGCAGCTCCGGTTCACCAGCCAAAAACATTCAGTACTTC.

The CDR3 sequence: CAGSLAGGRETQYF. CDR3 bases: TGTGCCGGCTCACTGGCGGGAGGGCGCGAGACCCAGTACTTC. The chain has TRBV28 and TRBJ2-5, with 9 bases fitting TRBD2. The V gene's germline CDR1 is MDHEN and CDR2 SYDVKM. This CDR3 contains 14 residues. With 11 bases clipped from V and 5 bases from J, the junction kept 12 bases outside the gene matches.

The rearrangement links TRBV27 to TRBJ2-1, with 7 bases lining up with TRBD1. V was pared by 7 bases and J by 2 bases, with 23 bases of the junction left unmatched. The CDR3 spans 20 residues. Germline lookup yields CDR1 MNHEY and CDR2 SMNVEV (reference sequence). This CDR3 reads CASTSLGGQFRTGPYNEQFF. Written as DNA, the CDR3 is TGTGCCAGCACCAGTTTAGGGGGACAGTTCAGGACTGGCCCCTACAATGAGCAGTTCTTC.

The chain employs TRBV28 and TRBJ2-3; D ambiguous. This CDR3 comprises 14 residues. The germline V gene encodes CDR1 MDHEN and CDR2 SYDVKM. The ends were cut back, 3 bases at V and 1 base at J, with 8 bases in the middle. For the CDR3, the DNA is TGTGCCAGCAGTTTCCTCAGCGGCACAGATACGCAGTATTTT. Protein: CASSFLSGTDTQYF.

The chain employs TRBV28 and TRBJ2-3; D remains ambiguous. Between the trimmed V and J ends, which lost 7 bases and 2 bases, there was a span of 10 bases. This CDR3 is 13 amino acids long. Germline CDR1 MDHEN, CDR2 SYDVKM. CDR3 nucleotides: TGTGCCAGCAAGAGACTTTACACAGATACGCAGTATTTT. The encoded protein is CASKRLYTDTQYF.

The chain uses TRBV6-4 and TRBJ2-3, with TRBD1 matching over 9 bases. The CDR3 runs 14 residues. Germline CDR1 reads MRHNA; CDR2 reads SNTAGT. The J segment lost 5 bases and the V segment lost 4 bases, leaving 4 bases of the junction unmatched. The CDR3 reads CASSATGGEDTQYF. For the CDR3, the DNA is TGTGCCAGCAGTGCGACAGGGGGGGAAGATACGCAGTATTTT.

The genes are TRBV28 and TRBJ1-2; TRBD1 agrees at 8 bases. Losses at the gene ends were 5 bases for V and 10 bases for J; bases not matched to a gene: 3. In germline, CDR1 is MDHEN, CDR2 SYDVKM. CDR3 length: 11 residues. CDR3 sequence: CASSTGGPYTF. CDR3 nucleotide sequence: TGTGCCAGCAGTACAGGGGGTCCCTACACCTTC.

The J gene is TRBJ1-1, the V gene TRBV7-8; the match to TRBD1 covers 10 bases. The CDR3 has 16 amino acids. V shed 4 bases, J shed 4 bases, and the junction held 9 bases outside the gene matches. Germline loops: CDR1 SGHVS, CDR2 FQNEAQ. The CDR3 DNA reads as TGTGCCAGCAGCTCGTGGACAGGGGGTGGTAGCACTGAAGCTTTCTTT. Protein product: CASSSWTGGGSTEAFF.

V gene TRBV7-7 combines with J gene TRBJ2-7, with D possibly matching TRBD2 (7 bases). CDR3 length: 14 residues. The germline V gene encodes CDR1 SSHAT and CDR2 FNYEAQ (reference sequence). CDR3 loop: CVGERGGTRNEQYF. The DNA for the CDR3 is TGTGTTGGGGAAAGGGGAGGGACAAGGAACGAGCAGTACTTC.

The V and J genes are TRBV6-4 and TRBJ2-5; 11 bases fit TRBD2. The V gene end was trimmed by 6 bases and the J gene end by 1 base; junction bases not matched to a gene: 4. This CDR3 is 15 amino acids long. Germline lookup yields CDR1 MRHNA and CDR2 SNTAGT. The CDR3 DNA sequence: TGTGCCAGCAGCACGACTAGCGGGGCCCAAGAGACCCAGTACTTC. Translated: CASSTTSGAQETQYF.

This chain connects TRBV27 to TRBJ1-2; D ambiguous. Trimming pared 3 bases from V and 0 bases from J, leaving 14 bases between. This CDR3 spans 16 amino acids. Germline CDR1 is MNHEY and CDR2 is SMNVEV (reference sequence). This CDR3 is CASSFKPGPSNYGYTF. The CDR3 nucleotides read TGTGCCAGCAGTTTTAAACCAGGCCCTTCTAACTATGGCTACACCTTC.

The chain combines TRBV28 with TRBJ2-5, with 7 bases identical to TRBD2. Germline assignment: CDR1 MDHEN and CDR2 SYDVKM. The CDR3 covers 15 residues. V lost 7 bases and J lost 5; bases outside the gene matches: 13. The CDR3 DNA reads as TGTGCCAGCATTGGTAGGCTAGCGGTCCGCGAGACCCAGTACTTC. Translation gives CASIGRLAVRETQYF.

The rearrangement uses TRBV5-1 and TRBJ2-7, with D perhaps TRBD1 (6 bases). V dropped 6 bases and J dropped 6 bases, with 22 bases sitting between them. The CDR3 totals 15 residues. In germline, CDR1 is SGHRS, CDR2 YFSETQ. CDR3 DNA sequence: TGCGCCAGCAAGAGGGGGAGTTCGGACAGTCGCGAGCAGTACTTC. It codes for CASKRGSSDSREQYF. Variable domain in full (rest from reference TRBV5-1 and TRBJ2-7): KAGVTQTPRYLIKTRGQQVTLSCSPISGHRSVSWYQQTPGQGLQFLFEYFSETQRNKGNFPGRFSGRQFSNSRSEMNVSTLELGDSALYLCASKRGSSDSREQYFGPGTRLTVT.

The genes are TRBV27 and TRBJ2-7; 13 positions match TRBD2. The V gene end was trimmed by 6 bases and the J gene end by 3 bases; junction bases not matched to a gene: 11. Germline V gene lookup returns CDR1 MNHEY and CDR2 SMNVEV (reference sequence). This CDR3 spans 17 amino acids. CDR3 region: CASSPTGLAGEVYEQYF. The CDR3 DNA follows: TGTGCCAGCAGCCCTACCGGACTAGCGGGAGAAGTCTACGAGCAGTACTTC.

The J gene is TRBJ1-1, the V gene TRBV21-1. TRBV21-1 is given as a pseudogene. The CDR3 consists of 17 residues. The CDR3 protein is CASSKGPLTGRGGEAFF. CDR3 nucleotides: TGTGCCAGCAGCAAAGGGCCCCTAACAGGGAGGGGGGGTGAAGCTTTCTTT.

In DNA form, the CDR3 reads TGTGCCAGCAGCCCTTTTGGGGGGAGCACTGAAGCTTTCTTT. This translates into CASSPFGGSTEAFF. The rearrangement uses TRBV11-2 and TRBJ1-1; D possibly corresponds to TRBD1 (5 bases). This CDR3 is 14 amino acids long. Germline values: CDR1 SGHAT, CDR2 FQNNGV. Trimming removed 5 bases from V and 4 bases from J, with 14 bases in between. Filled out from reference TRBV11-2 and TRBJ1-1, the complete variable domain reads EAGVAQSPRYKIIEKRQSVAFWCNPISGHATLYWYQQILGQGPKLLIQFQNNGVVDDSQLPKDRFSAERLKGVDSTLKIQPAKLEDSAVYLCASSPFGGSTEAFFGQGTRLTVV.

The chain combines TRBV5-6 with TRBJ2-1; 10 nucleotides align to TRBD2. J lost 7 bases, V lost 1 base, and 8 bases had no gene match. CDR1 is SGHDT and CDR2 is YYEEEE in the germline V gene. The CDR3 extends over 16 amino acids. CDR3 amino acids: CASSLFRSSGRNEQFF. The CDR3 bases are TGTGCCAGCAGCTTGTTCCGGTCTAGCGGGAGAAATGAGCAGTTCTTC.

The J gene is TRBJ2-7, the V gene TRBV27, with 7 nucleotides matching TRBD2. This CDR3 is built from 14 residues. The germline CDR1 and CDR2 sequences are MNHEY and SMNVEV (reference sequence). The J segment lost 6 bases and the V segment lost 4 bases, leaving 9 bases of the junction unmatched. In nucleotides, the CDR3 is TGTGCCAGCAGTTCCGGACTAGGGTCGCGCGAGCAGTACTTC. This translates into CASSSGLGSREQYF.

CDR3: CASSEGGRRVNQPQHF. DNA of the CDR3: TGTGCCAGCAGTGAAGGGGGGCGCAGGGTGAACCAGCCCCAGCATTTT. V usage is TRBV2 and J usage is TRBJ1-5; possible D gene TRBD1, 6 bases. The CDR3 sequence is 16 residues long. Germline V gene lookup returns CDR1 SNHLY and CDR2 FYNNEI. The ends were cut back, 1 base at V and 7 bases at J, with 17 bases in the middle.

The chain uses TRBV9 and TRBJ2-7; TRBD2 might be the D (6 bases). The V gene's germline CDR1 is SGDLS and CDR2 YYNGEE. The CDR3 totals 18 residues. V gave up 0 bases and J gave up 2 bases, with 21 bases separating them. The DNA of the CDR3 is TGTGCCAGCAGCGTAGCTAACAGTGGAATAGCGGATACCTACGAGCAGTACTTC. Translation gives CASSVANSGIADTYEQYF.

The CDR3 nucleotides read TGTGCCAGCAGTTTCGCGGCGGATCCTTCCTACGAGCAGTACTTC. It is translated as CASSFAADPSYEQYF. V gene TRBV28 combines with J gene TRBJ2-7, with no clear D. This CDR3 contains 15 residues. Trimming shortened V by 3 bases and J by 1 base, and 13 bases separated the two germline ends. In germline, CDR1 is MDHEN, CDR2 SYDVKM. Drawing the rest from reference TRBV28 and TRBJ2-7, the complete variable domain is DVKVTQSSRYLVKRTGEKVFLECVQDMDHENMFWYRQDPGLGLRLIYFSYDVKMKEKGDIPEGYSVSREKKERFSLILESASTNQTSMYLCASSFAADPSYEQYFGPGTRLTVT.

For this clone: One junction end does not reproduce the germline sequence, and a read error may be involved. This sequence joins TRBV7-7 and TRBJ2-1, with D perhaps matching TRBD2 (5 bases). CDR1 SSHAT and CDR2 FNYEAQ come from the germline V gene (reference sequence). The CDR3 has 13 residues. In DNA, the CDR3 is TGTGCTAGCAGCCTTGCGGGTTTGGATGAGCAGTTCTTC. Its protein is CASSLAGLDEQFF. The whole variable domain, remainder taken from reference TRBV7-7 and TRBJ2-1, is GAGVSQSPRYKVTKRGQDVTLRCDPISSHATLYWYQQALGQGPEFLTYFNYEAQPDKSGLPSDRFSAERPEGSISTLTIQRTEQRDSAMYRCASSLAGLDEQFFGPGTRLTVL.

The chain uses TRBV28 and TRBJ2-5; a possible D gene is TRBD2 (6 bases). Germline-derived CDR1 and CDR2 are MDHEN and SYDVKM. The V end lost 3 bases, the J end lost 4 bases, and 6 bases lay between the germline ends. The CDR3 loop spans 12 amino acids. The CDR3 DNA is TGTGCCAGCAGTTTCGGGGGAGAGACCCAGTACTTC. Protein: CASSFGGETQYF.

The genes are TRBV4-1 and TRBJ2-7, with D perhaps matching TRBD1 (5 bases). CDR1 and CDR2 from the germline V gene are MGHRA and YSYEKL. The CDR3 contains 15 residues. V lost 4 bases and J 7 bases, leaving 20 bases between the germline ends. CDR3 residues: CASSPLMTVGLEQYF. The DNA of the CDR3 is TGCGCCAGCAGCCCGTTAATGACAGTGGGGCTGGAGCAGTACTTC.

The chain is built from TRBV15 and TRBJ2-2, with a possible D match to TRBD1 (5 bases). Germline V gives CDR1 LNHNV, CDR2 YYDKDF (reference sequence). This CDR3 is 15 amino acids long. V dropped 1 base and J dropped 5 bases, with 11 bases sitting between them. CDR3 protein: CATSRVQGGTGELFF. CDR3 coding DNA: TGTGCCACCAGCAGAGTTCAGGGCGGAACCGGGGAGCTGTTTTTT.

This chain links TRBV6-5 with TRBJ1-2; 8 bases are a match to TRBD1. J was trimmed by 4 bases and V by 0 bases; bases with no gene match: 4. Germline V gene lookup returns CDR1 MNHEY and CDR2 SVGAGI. This CDR3 region has 15 residues. The CDR3: CASSYSPGGGYGYTF. CDR3 DNA: TGTGCCAGCAGTTACTCGCCAGGGGGCGGCTATGGCTACACCTTC.

The gene calls are TRBV18 and TRBJ1-4; possible D gene TRBD1, 5 bases. The CDR3 consists of 16 residues. CDR1 is KGHSH and CDR2 is LQKENI in the germline V gene. The V end was cut by 2 bases, the J end by 1 base, with 11 bases between. The CDR3: CASSPGRQGTNEKLFF. CDR3 in DNA: TGTGCCAGCTCACCAGGGAGGCAGGGAACTAATGAAAAACTGTTTTTT. The whole variable domain, remainder taken from reference TRBV18 and TRBJ1-4, is NAGVMQNPRHLVRRRGQEARLRCSPMKGHSHVYWYRQLPEEGLKFMVYLQKENIIDESGMPKERFSAEFPKEGPSILRIQQVVRGDSAAYFCASSPGRQGTNEKLFFGSGTQLSVL.

J is TRBJ2-7 and V is TRBV29-1; TRBD1 matches at 10 bases. Germline assignment: CDR1 SQVTM and CDR2 ANQGSEA. V was pared by 0 bases and J by 4 bases, with 6 bases of the junction left unmatched. The CDR3 totals 15 residues. The CDR3 DNA reads as TGCAGCGTTGAAGAAGGAAGGACAGGGGGATACGAGCAGTACTTC. Residues: CSVEEGRTGGYEQYF.

The gene calls are TRBV6-1 and TRBJ1-1; no firm D call. Between the trimmed V and J ends, which lost 6 bases and 5 bases, there was a span of 13 bases. Germline V gene lookup returns CDR1 MNHNS and CDR2 SASEGT. The CDR3 is 13 amino acids. The CDR3 sequence: CASSGRERTEAFF. CDR3 in DNA: TGTGCCAGCAGCGGGAGGGAGAGGACTGAAGCTTTCTTT.

This chain uses TRBV6-6 with TRBJ2-7, with 7 positions matching TRBD1. Trimming took 4 bases from V and 0 from J; bases not matched to a gene: 6. Germline V gene lookup returns CDR1 MNHNY and CDR2 SVGAGI (reference sequence). The CDR3 is made up of 15 amino acids. The CDR3 bases are TGTGCCAGCAGTTTGGACAGGAGCCTCTCCTACGAGCAGTACTTC. Encoded protein: CASSLDRSLSYEQYF.

The J gene is TRBJ2-1, the V gene TRBV14; 11 bases line up with TRBD2. The ends lost 6 bases at V and 7 bases at J; junction bases unmatched: 5. The CDR3 runs 14 residues. CDR1 and CDR2 (germline): SGHDN, FVKESK. CDR3 bases: TGTGCCAGCAGAACTAGCGGGAGCTTTAATGAGCAGTTCTTC. Translation: CASRTSGSFNEQFF.